This TCR beta chain was documented in a study of T-cell reconstitution after alpha-beta-depleted transplantation in children. Study-level findings and limits: Expanded graft clones, several hundred of them, were reportedly the source of alpha-beta T cells about two months after transplant. Certain patients had high TCRbeta diversity at day 60, and it came from recipient T cells and thymic progenitors that survived. A year post-transplant, T-cell counts and diversity derived mostly from newly produced T cells.

In regard to this clonotype: The antigen remains unidentified.

A TCRbeta library incorporating unique molecular identifiers was prepared. Each CDR3 protein is one row after TCRdb ran MiXCR on the PCR reads. This sample has under 250,000 distinct CDR3 sequences, with approximately 17% found just once. The germline gives CDR1 GTSNPN, CDR2 SVGIG (reference sequence). This CDR3 is 12 amino acids long. V lost 4 bases and J lost 4, with 11 bases in between. The clonotype comes from a male patient aged 2 to 10 who had a stem cell transplant for acute lymphoblastic leukemia, so the T cells may come from the graft donor. The V and J genes are TRBV30 and TRBJ2-7; tentatively, D is TRBD1 (5 bases). The sequenced sample was PBMCs, mostly from graft donor cells, obtained 360 days after TCRalphabeta/CD19-depleted stem cell transplant. In DNA, the CDR3 is TGTGCCTGGAAGGCAGGGCGGTACGAGCAGTACTTC. Its protein product is CAWKAGRYEQYF. Together with reference TRBV30 and TRBJ2-7, the CDR3 gives the full variable domain: SQTIHQWPATLVQPVGSPLSLECTVEGTSNPNLYWYRQAAGRGLQLLFYSVGIGQISSEVPQNLSASRPQDRQFILSSKKLLLSDSGFYLCAWKAGRYEQYFGPGTRLTVT.